The next 13 T cell receptor beta chains were all read from a single sample in a study of blood T cell repertoires in COVID-19. Clones were sequenced by immunoSEQ multiplex PCR, and TCRdb holds only the in-frame ones, with some missing. The repertoire consists of just under 55,000 clones, with more than 85% occurring once and the leading ten covering around 3.9%. The sample taken for sequencing was peripheral blood. These receptors originate from a man between 50 and 59 years old with acute or convalescent COVID-19.

The genes are TRBV9 and TRBJ2-3; 16 bases are shared with TRBD2. Trimming removed 6 bases from V and 7 bases from J; junction bases left unmatched: 5. Germline CDR1 and CDR2: SGDLS and YYNGEE. This CDR3 region has 15 residues. The CDR3 loop reads CASTVGLAGGNTQYF. Written as DNA, the CDR3 is TGTGCCAGCACCGTGGGACTAGCGGGAGGGAATACGCAGTATTTT.

The chain carries TRBV19 and TRBJ1-1; TRBD1 is a possible D gene (5 bases). The CDR3 runs to 13 residues. The germline gives CDR1 LNHDA, CDR2 SQIVND (reference sequence). V was cut by 3 bases and J by 4 bases, with 9 bases left in between. The CDR3 loop is CASSIRGSTEAFF. The CDR3 DNA reads as TGTGCCAGTAGTATTCGGGGGTCCACTGAAGCTTTCTTT.

The chain has TRBV19 and TRBJ2-7; 12 bases are shared with TRBD2. The germline V gene encodes CDR1 LNHDA and CDR2 SQIVND (reference sequence). This CDR3 is built from 15 residues. Trimming cost V 4 bases and J 2 bases; bases outside gene matches: 3. The DNA for the CDR3 is TGTGCCAGTAGTACTCGGACTAGCGGGACCTACGAGCAGTACTTC. Translating it yields CASSTRTSGTYEQYF.

V usage is TRBV28 and J usage is TRBJ2-2; D might be TRBD2 (6 bases). V lost 6 bases and J 0 bases, leaving 17 bases between the germline ends. This CDR3 region has 17 residues. CDR1 is MDHEN and CDR2 is SYDVKM in the germline V gene. DNA for the CDR3: TGTGCCAGCAGGCCCTGGTCGGGAGCTCCGAACACCGGGGAGCTGTTTTTT. It translates to CASRPWSGAPNTGELFF.

This chain joins TRBV15 and TRBJ1-5; 7 positions agree with TRBD1. Trimming cost V 0 bases and J 9 bases; bases outside gene matches: 8. From germline, CDR1 is LNHNV and CDR2 YYDKDF (reference sequence). This CDR3 comprises 15 residues. In DNA form, the CDR3 reads TGTGCCACCAGCAGAGAGACAGGGAGCCGTGGGCCCCAGCATTTT. Encoded protein: CATSRETGSRGPQHF.

This clone was recorded once. CDR3 protein: CASSLRQASYNEQFF. CDR3 nucleotides: TGTGCCAGCAGTCTTCGACAGGCCTCCTACAATGAGCAGTTCTTC. The V call is TRBV6-5, the J call TRBJ2-1; D possibly corresponds to TRBD1 (6 bases). Germline CDR1 MNHEY, CDR2 SVGAGI. V gave up 5 bases and J gave up 0 bases, with 11 bases separating them. This CDR3 is built from 15 residues.

The chain is built from TRBV11-2 and TRBJ2-5; no reliable D call. Germline V CDR1 and CDR2: SGHAT, FQNNGV. This CDR3 is built from 16 residues. Deletions cut 2 bases from V and 1 base from J, with 14 bases between. The CDR3 nucleotides are TGTGCCAGCAGCTTAATGCATGCCTCTATCCAAGAGACCCAGTACTTC. Amino acids: CASSLMHASIQETQYF.

V usage is TRBV25-1 and J usage is TRBJ2-5; 9 bases fit TRBD2. Per germline, CDR1 MGHDK and CDR2 SYGVNS. The CDR3 loop spans 16 amino acids. V lost 0 bases, J lost 5 bases, and 7 bases stayed unmatched. CDR3 DNA sequence: TGTGCCAGCAGTGAATACGGTAGCGGGAGCGGGGAGACCCAGTACTTC. Translating it yields CASSEYGSGSGETQYF.

Details on this clone: Other DNA sequences of this sample code for an identical CDR3. V gene TRBV7-9 combines with J gene TRBJ1-1; possible D gene TRBD1, 5 bases. V was pared by 1 base and J by 1 base, with 10 bases between. This CDR3 spans 15 amino acids. Per the germline V gene, CDR1 is SEHNR and CDR2 is FQNEAQ (reference sequence). As DNA, the CDR3 is TGTGCCAGCAGCTTAGTCGGCAGGGAGAACACTGAAGCTTTCTTT. Its translation is CASSLVGRENTEAFF.

This sequence joins TRBV30 and TRBJ2-7; 8 bases fit TRBD1. The ends lost 0 bases at V and 3 bases at J; junction bases unmatched: 7. The germline CDR1 and CDR2 sequences are GTSNPN and SVGIG (reference sequence). The CDR3 runs 15 residues. CDR3 sequence: CAWSVPDRARYEQYF. CDR3 bases: TGTGCCTGGAGTGTACCGGACAGGGCCCGCTACGAGCAGTACTTC.

The J gene is TRBJ2-7, the V gene TRBV19, with D unclear. Germline V gene sequence: CDR1 LNHDA, CDR2 SQIVND (reference sequence). Trimming took off 4 bases at V and 0 bases at J, with 10 bases between the two ends. This CDR3 comprises 14 residues. The chain's CDR3 is CASSSRSSSYEQYF. CDR3 DNA sequence: TGTGCCAGTAGTAGTCGGTCGAGCTCCTACGAGCAGTACTTC.

This chain joins TRBV12-5 and TRBJ2-1, with 14 bases aligning to TRBD2. The length of the CDR3 is 17 residues. Germline V gives CDR1 LGHNT, CDR2 FRNRAP. The V segment lost 6 bases and the J segment 5 bases; nucleotides outside the gene matches: 9. CDR3: CASGTGTSGRSHNEQFF. The CDR3, as DNA: TGTGCTAGTGGCACAGGGACTAGCGGGAGATCCCACAATGAGCAGTTCTTC.

The CDR3 nucleotides read TGCGCCAGCAGCTTTGACAGGGGCGATGGCTACACCTTC. Amino acids: CASSFDRGDGYTF. The chain employs TRBV5-1 and TRBJ1-2; 8 bases agree with TRBD1. The CDR3 spans 13 residues. J was trimmed by 6 bases and V by 2 bases; bases with no gene match: 3. Germline CDR1 SGHRS, CDR2 YFSETQ. The entire variable domain, with the rest obtained from reference TRBV5-1 and TRBJ1-2, is as follows: KAGVTQTPRYLIKTRGQQVTLSCSPISGHRSVSWYQQTPGQGLQFLFEYFSETQRNKGNFPGRFSGRQFSNSRSEMNVSTLELGDSALYLCASSFDRGDGYTFGSGTRLTVV.